This entry concerns a single T cell receptor beta chain. Its cognate antigen is unknown. The data were obtained in a study of cytomegalovirus exposure and HLA in healthy donors. Overall study context: A prior study identified some 100 million unique TCR beta sequences from 180 million or so T cells.

V was pared by 0 bases and J by 3 bases, with 12 bases between. Per the germline V gene, CDR1 is ENHRY and CDR2 is SYGVKD. The CDR3 is 15 residues long. Points from the study as a whole: Accurate predictions that matched the HLA-A and HLA-B alleles of most subjects were reportedly made from TCR beta sequences. Most of the TCR beta V segments (in an earlier analysis) were productive either about 87% or about 30% of the time. The study labeled 164 TCR beta chains cytomegalovirus-associated.

PCR involved 60 Vbeta and 13 Jbeta primers. The data were produced by immunoSEQ multiplex PCR, yet TCRdb's version contains in-frame clones alone and is incomplete. The sample carries about 200,000 clones, around four fifths recorded once. The sequence was collected from a middle-aged man in good health and CMV-seropositive. This rearrangement joins TRBV10-3 to TRBJ2-7; a possible D gene is TRBD2 (6 bases). Sequencing was carried out using PBMCs. CDR3 nucleotides: TGTGCCATCAGTGAGTCGATAGCGGACGGCTACGAGCAGTACTTC. Protein product: CAISESIADGYEQYF.